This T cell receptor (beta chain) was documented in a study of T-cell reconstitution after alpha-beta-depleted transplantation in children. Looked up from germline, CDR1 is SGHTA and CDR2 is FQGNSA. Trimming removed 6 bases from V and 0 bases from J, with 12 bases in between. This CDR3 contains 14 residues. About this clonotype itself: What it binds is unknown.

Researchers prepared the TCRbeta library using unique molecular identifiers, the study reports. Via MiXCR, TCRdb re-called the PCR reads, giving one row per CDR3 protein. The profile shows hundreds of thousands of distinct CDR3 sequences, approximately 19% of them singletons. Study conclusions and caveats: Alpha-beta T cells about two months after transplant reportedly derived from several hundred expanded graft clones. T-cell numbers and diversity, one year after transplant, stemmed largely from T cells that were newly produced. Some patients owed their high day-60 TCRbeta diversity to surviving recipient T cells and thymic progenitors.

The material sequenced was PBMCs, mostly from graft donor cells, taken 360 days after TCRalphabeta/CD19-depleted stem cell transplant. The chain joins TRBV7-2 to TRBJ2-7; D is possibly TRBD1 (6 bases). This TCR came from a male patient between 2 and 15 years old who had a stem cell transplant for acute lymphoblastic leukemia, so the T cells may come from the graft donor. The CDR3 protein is CASSVQGSSYEQYF. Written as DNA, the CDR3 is TGTGCCAGCAGTGTCCAGGGGAGCTCCTACGAGCAGTACTTC.